This is a list of T cell receptor beta chains from one sample in a study of shared clonotypes between healthy human individuals. This table comes from immunoSEQ multiplex PCR, and its TCRdb copy is limited to in-frame clones, with some not included. The sample has under 600,000 clones; around three quarters are singletons. Sequencing was done on a sample of PBMCs. The receptors stem from a woman in her thirties or forties in good health. Some clones in this sample may be carry-over from other donors' samples. Both conserved end residues are part of each CDR3. The D gene is left open where the match is weak. Size is stated for part of the rows, as once, few or many counts, or as a class when the clone is expanded.

abundance,j_gene,d_gene,v_gene,CDR3nt,CDR3aa
.,TRBJ2-2,.,TRBV7-9,TGTGCCAGCAGCCCCCTATTCCTGAACACCGGGGAGCTGTTTTTT,CASSPLFLNTGELFF
.,TRBJ2-5,.,TRBV4-1,TGCGCCAGCAGCGCGGACAGCCAAGAGACCCAGTACTTC,CASSADSQETQYF
.,TRBJ2-2,.,TRBV5-8,TGTGCCAGCAGCCCTCGAACGGGAGTAATTGGGACCGGGGAGCTGTTTTTT,CASSPRTGVIGTGELFF
.,TRBJ1-5,.,TRBV21-1,TGTGCCAGACAGGGGGTCTGTCAGCCCCAGCATTTT,CARQGVCQPQHF
.,TRBJ1-2,.,TRBV2,TGTGCCAGCAGTGACCCGGAGACAAGATATGGCTACACCTTC,CASSDPETRYGYTF
.,TRBJ2-1,.,TRBV7-9,TGTGCCAGCAGCTTAAGTCTAAGCTCCTACAATGAGCAGTTCTTC,CASSLSLSSYNEQFF
.,TRBJ2-1,TRBD2,TRBV28,TGTGCCAGCAGTCTCACTAGCGGGTCCTACAATGAGCAGTTCTTC,CASSLTSGSYNEQFF
.,TRBJ1-3,.,TRBV7-9,TGTGCCAGCAGCTTCTTCGGGTTGGGAGGGGACACCATATATTTT,CASSFFGLGGDTIYF
.,TRBJ1-5,.,TRBV2,TGTGCCAGCAGTGAGACAAGCAGCAATCAGCCCCAGCATTTT,CASSETSSNQPQHF
.,TRBJ1-1,.,TRBV10-3,TGTGCCATCAACACCCCCGGGAGCACTGAAGCTTTCTTT,CAINTPGSTEAFF
.,TRBJ2-3,.,TRBV19,TGTGCCAGTAGTATAGTCGAAGATACGCAGTATTTT,CASSIVEDTQYF
.,TRBJ2-3,TRBD2,TRBV5-6,TGTGCCACCTCCCCTAGCGGGGGGTTAGATACGCAGTATTTT,CATSPSGGLDTQYF
.,TRBJ2-5,TRBD1,TRBV6-6,TGTGCCAGCAGTTATTCACAGGGGGTGGGGGAGACCCAGTACTTC,CASSYSQGVGETQYF
.,TRBJ2-3,TRBD1,TRBV7-9,TGTGCCAGCGGGCCGCCCGGGACAGTCACAGATACGCAGTATTTT,CASGPPGTVTDTQYF
once,TRBJ2-7,TRBD2,TRBV6-1,TGTGCCAGCAGTGATCCGCCTAGCGGGAGGGACGAGCAGTACTTC,CASSDPPSGRDEQYF
few,TRBJ1-1,.,TRBV29-1,TGCAGCGTTACAGGAGCTTCTGGGAACACTGAAGCTTTCTTT,CSVTGASGNTEAFF
.,TRBJ1-1,.,TRBV7-3,TGTGCCAGCAGCCTTCAGACGAACACTGAAGCTTTCTTT,CASSLQTNTEAFF
many,TRBJ1-5,.,TRBV6-5,TGTGCCAGCACCCTGACTGCCTATAGCAATCAGCCCCAGCATTTT,CASTLTAYSNQPQHF
.,TRBJ2-1,TRBD2,TRBV11-2,TGTGCCAGCAGTCCATTGGGCGGGAGCTACAATGAGCAGTTCTTC,CASSPLGGSYNEQFF
few,TRBJ2-4,.,TRBV29-1,TGCAGCGTTGAAGAGTCAGGGGCGAACATTCAGTACTTC,CSVEESGANIQYF
.,TRBJ2-5,.,TRBV4-3,TGCGCCAGCAGCGCAAGCCGGTACCAAGAGACCCAGTACTTC,CASSASRYQETQYF
.,TRBJ2-7,.,TRBV30,TGTGCCTGGAGTGTAATAGGGCTCTACGAGCAGTACTTC,CAWSVIGLYEQYF
.,TRBJ2-7,TRBD1,TRBV6-5,TGTGCTAGCAGCCCCTTTTCAGGGGGCGAGCAGTACTTC,CASSPFSGGEQYF
.,TRBJ2-7,TRBD1,TRBV29-1,TGCAGCGTTGAAGGAGGACAGGGGGGCGATGGACACGAGCAGTACTTC,CSVEGGQGGDGHEQYF
.,TRBJ2-5,.,TRBV11-1,TGTGCCAGCAGCGCGACAGGCACCAGACAAGAGACCCAGTACTTC,CASSATGTRQETQYF
.,TRBJ2-1,.,TRBV29-1,TGCAGCGCGGCGAGTCCCCGAATTACCTACAATGAGCAGTTCTTC,CSAASPRITYNEQFF
.,TRBJ2-5,.,TRBV7-9,TGTGCCAGCAGCTTAGGGAGGGCCATCCCGGCGGAGACCCAGTACTTC,CASSLGRAIPAETQYF
.,TRBJ2-5,.,TRBV7-9,TGTGCCAGCAGCATCAATCGGGACCGCCGACAAGAGACCCAGTACTTC,CASSINRDRRQETQYF
.,TRBJ2-7,TRBD2,TRBV7-2,TGTGCCAGCAGCTTAGCGGGAACTAGCGGGAGTATCTACGAGCAGTACTTC,CASSLAGTSGSIYEQYF
.,TRBJ2-7,.,TRBV11-1,TGTGCCAGCAGCTTAGAACCCCGGGCCGAGCAGTACTTC,CASSLEPRAEQYF
few,TRBJ2-7,.,TRBV14,TGTGCCAGCAGCCAAGGCAACTCCTACGAGCAGTACTTC,CASSQGNSYEQYF
.,TRBJ2-3,.,TRBV5-4,TGTGCCAGCAGCTTCGGACAGCAAGCCACAGATACGCAGTATTTT,CASSFGQQATDTQYF
.,TRBJ2-1,.,TRBV30,TGTGCCTGGAGTGTAGGGGACTACAATGAGCAGTTCTTC,CAWSVGDYNEQFF
.,TRBJ2-3,.,TRBV6-1,TGTGCCAGCAGTGAAAGGTACTCAGTCGGCAGCACAGATACGCAGTATTTT,CASSERYSVGSTDTQYF
.,TRBJ1-5,.,TRBV15,TGTGCCACCAGCAGAGCGGGCCTGTTTAATCAGCCCCAGCATTTT,CATSRAGLFNQPQHF
.,TRBJ2-5,.,TRBV2,TGTGCCAGCAGTCCAGGGATTCGAGAGACCCAGTACTTC,CASSPGIRETQYF
.,TRBJ2-1,.,TRBV19,TGTGCCAGTAGTGCCCCCCCGGGCCCTCGAGGAAGGAATGAGCAGTTCTTC,CASSAPPGPRGRNEQFF
few,TRBJ1-2,.,TRBV6-1,TGTGCCAGCAGAGAATGGAACTATGGCTACACCTTC,CASREWNYGYTF
.,TRBJ2-3,TRBD2,TRBV7-2,TGTGCCAGCAGCTCCCGACTAGCGGGATCTTACGATACGCAGTATTTT,CASSSRLAGSYDTQYF
.,TRBJ2-1,.,TRBV2,TGTGCCAGCAGTGAGGGAGTGGTCAATGAGCAGTTCTTC,CASSEGVVNEQFF
.,TRBJ2-5,.,TRBV18,TGTGCCAGCTCACCATTGGACACGCAAGAGACCCAGTACTTC,CASSPLDTQETQYF
.,TRBJ2-1,.,TRBV5-4,TGTGCCAGCAGCTTGGCAGGTTACGGTGAGCAGTTCTTC,CASSLAGYGEQFF
.,TRBJ2-7,.,TRBV5-8,TGTGCCAGCGCCTTCCAGAGCTCCTACGAGCAGTACTTC,CASAFQSSYEQYF
.,TRBJ1-1,.,TRBV6-6,TGTGCCAGCAGTTACTCGCTACAGGGAGGGAACACTGAAGCTTTCTTT,CASSYSLQGGNTEAFF
once,TRBJ2-5,TRBD2,TRBV19,TGTGCCAGTAGTATTCAAGCGGGAGCGGGTGAGACCCAGTACTTC,CASSIQAGAGETQYF
.,TRBJ2-7,.,TRBV25-1,TGTGCCAGCAGTGGGACATCCACCTACGAGCAGTACTTC,CASSGTSTYEQYF
once,TRBJ2-1,.,TRBV27,TGTGCCAGCAGTTTAGAGTGGAGCAATGAGCAGTTCTTC,CASSLEWSNEQFF
.,TRBJ2-7,TRBD2,TRBV5-8,TGTGCCAGCAGCATCGGACTAGCGGGAGTGAGCGAGCAGTACTTC,CASSIGLAGVSEQYF
.,TRBJ2-5,.,TRBV2,TGTGCCAGCAGTGGCCCAGCGGCCGAGACCCAGTACTTC,CASSGPAAETQYF